This T cell receptor beta chain was profiled in a study of blood T cell repertoires in COVID-19. Study-wide context: In each case, the material was cDNA or gDNA derived from T cells, B-cell-depleted T cells, or PBMCs.

The age range of participants was 18 to 89 years, with residence in about two dozen US areas. In assigning cohorts, the study relied on participant-reported clinical history. Under the authors' procedure: Quantification of nucleated cells was approximated via reference gene primer amplification. TCRdb's table, derived via immunoSEQ multiplex PCR, lists solely in-frame clones and lacks some. Clone size and V and J calls were adopted from that table, with D and trimming inferred from the DNA. The table shows 250,000 to 400,000 clones, with approximately 89% occurring only once. The CDR3 is 13 amino acids. Per germline, CDR1 SQVTM and CDR2 ANQGSEA. Between the trimmed V and J ends, which lost 7 bases and 5 bases, there was a span of 15 bases.

The specimen was PBMCs or T cells enriched from blood (not recorded which). The gene calls are TRBV29-1 and TRBJ1-5; TRBD1 might be the D (5 bases). This clonotype was obtained from a woman between 25 and 40 years old who had recovered from COVID-19. CDR3: CSASDTWDQPQHF. The CDR3, as DNA: TGCAGCGCTTCGGACACCTGGGATCAGCCCCAGCATTTT.